This T cell receptor beta chain was documented in a study of blood T cell repertoires in COVID-19. Study-level background: From the United States, Italy and Spain came samples of acute and convalescent COVID-19. T cells, B-cell-depleted T cells, or PBMCs supplied cDNA or gDNA.

In the source study's methods: Nucleated cell number was recorded as an estimate derived from reference gene primer amplification. Sequencing used immunoSEQ multiplex PCR; TCRdb keeps in-frame clones, though not all of them. The V and J calls and clone size are taken from that table; D and trimming were inferred from the DNA. The sample holds approximately 230,000 clones, about 88% seen once. The V gene's germline CDR1 is DFQATT and CDR2 SNEGSKA (reference sequence). The CDR3 is 11 amino acids. Trimming took 1 base from V and 5 from J, leaving 5 bases between them. The receptor was isolated from a woman aged 40-49 years who had recovered from COVID-19. V is TRBV20-1 and J is TRBJ1-1; D not resolved. The specimen sequenced was peripheral blood. In DNA, the CDR3 is TGCAGTGCTAGAGTAAATACTGAAGCTTTCTTT. Its translation is CSARVNTEAFF.